A selection of T cell receptor beta chains follows, all from one sample in a study of shared clonotypes between healthy human individuals. Clones were read by immunoSEQ multiplex PCR, and TCRdb kept only the in-frame ones, dropping some. Of a few million clones listed, around 93% are singletons. The sample taken for sequencing was naive CD8+ T cells from PBMCs. The source of these receptors is a man younger than 35 in good health. Some clones in this sample may be carry-over from other donors' samples. Each CDR3 is given with its conserved first and last residue. Rows may omit the clone size; those that give it use once, few, many or a size class.

v_gene: TRBV5-6; len: 14; j_gene: TRBJ1-1; abundance: NA; CDR3aa: CASSLFRDLPEAFF
v_gene: TRBV20-1; len: 11; j_gene: TRBJ1-1; abundance: once; CDR3aa: CSARYGTEAFF
v_gene: TRBV18; len: 16; j_gene: TRBJ1-1; abundance: NA; CDR3aa: CASSPPLGGAATEAFF
v_gene: TRBV7-9; len: 12; j_gene: TRBJ2-7; abundance: NA; CDR3aa: CASSWSAYEQYF
v_gene: TRBV7-9; len: 15; j_gene: TRBJ2-7; abundance: NA; CDR3aa: CASSLTSGSVYEQYF
v_gene: TRBV27; len: 16; j_gene: TRBJ2-5; abundance: NA; CDR3aa: CASSPLGTGASETQYF
v_gene: TRBV7-9; len: 17; j_gene: TRBJ1-1; abundance: NA; CDR3aa: CASSLVSGGIKNTEAFF
v_gene: TRBV7-8; len: 14; j_gene: TRBJ2-1; abundance: NA; CDR3aa: CASSLGGTSLRQFF
v_gene: TRBV5-4; len: 14; j_gene: TRBJ2-7; abundance: NA; CDR3aa: CASSLRDRGYEQYF
v_gene: TRBV4-1; len: 15; j_gene: TRBJ2-7; abundance: NA; CDR3aa: CASSLGAGGSYEQYF
v_gene: TRBV7-2; len: 14; j_gene: TRBJ2-5; abundance: once; CDR3aa: CASSARRGRETQYF
v_gene: TRBV7-2; len: 12; j_gene: TRBJ2-7; abundance: NA; CDR3aa: CASSWVGSEQYF
v_gene: TRBV13; len: 12; j_gene: TRBJ2-1; abundance: NA; CDR3aa: CASSTTVIEQFF
v_gene: TRBV10-1; len: 14; j_gene: TRBJ2-7; abundance: few; CDR3aa: CASSDVGRGYEQYF
v_gene: TRBV6-6; len: 12; j_gene: TRBJ2-1; abundance: NA; CDR3aa: CASSYKGGEQFF
v_gene: TRBV11-3; len: 14; j_gene: TRBJ2-3; abundance: NA; CDR3aa: CASSLWVSTDTQYF
v_gene: TRBV2; len: 18; j_gene: TRBJ2-1; abundance: NA; CDR3aa: CASSESSGRQLAYNEQFF
v_gene: TRBV7-9; len: 12; j_gene: TRBJ2-2; abundance: NA; CDR3aa: CASIRIFGELFF
v_gene: TRBV5-1; len: 13; j_gene: TRBJ2-1; abundance: NA; CDR3aa: CASSPGPAHEQFF
v_gene: TRBV18; len: 14; j_gene: TRBJ2-7; abundance: NA; CDR3aa: CASSPGSGTYEQYF
v_gene: TRBV10-3; len: 15; j_gene: TRBJ2-7; abundance: NA; CDR3aa: CAISWSEVIFDEQYF
v_gene: TRBV9; len: 14; j_gene: TRBJ2-7; abundance: NA; CDR3aa: CASSVGGAGYEQYF
v_gene: TRBV7-9; len: 16; j_gene: TRBJ2-1; abundance: NA; CDR3aa: CASSPLAGEKGNEQFF
v_gene: TRBV9; len: 13; j_gene: TRBJ1-1; abundance: NA; CDR3aa: CASSVGMRTEAFF
v_gene: TRBV7-2; len: 16; j_gene: TRBJ2-3; abundance: NA; CDR3aa: CASSLGAGFGTDTQYF
v_gene: TRBV5-4; len: 15; j_gene: TRBJ2-7; abundance: NA; CDR3aa: CASSSTPPLSYEQYF
v_gene: TRBV28; len: 13; j_gene: TRBJ2-1; abundance: once; CDR3aa: CASSSPLGTEQFF
v_gene: TRBV27; len: 16; j_gene: TRBJ1-5; abundance: NA; CDR3aa: CASSESGGNSNQPQHF
v_gene: TRBV19; len: 14; j_gene: TRBJ2-1; abundance: NA; CDR3aa: CASKGDPTADEQFF
v_gene: TRBV2; len: 17; j_gene: TRBJ1-5; abundance: NA; CDR3aa: CASSESGRVYSNQPQHF
v_gene: TRBV7-8; len: 16; j_gene: TRBJ2-5; abundance: NA; CDR3aa: CASSPRPGLAIETQYF
v_gene: TRBV6-4; len: 13; j_gene: TRBJ2-1; abundance: NA; CDR3aa: CASSDTGLNEQFF
v_gene: TRBV6-5; len: 13; j_gene: TRBJ2-5; abundance: NA; CDR3aa: CASSLGSVGTQYF
v_gene: TRBV29-1; len: 15; j_gene: TRBJ2-2; abundance: NA; CDR3aa: CSVQVGQTNTGELFF
v_gene: TRBV12-1; len: 15; j_gene: TRBJ1-1; abundance: NA; CDR3aa: CARPKALRGNTEAFF
v_gene: TRBV5-6; len: 14; j_gene: TRBJ2-7; abundance: NA; CDR3aa: CASSLSLSYYEQYF
v_gene: TRBV28; len: 21; j_gene: TRBJ1-4; abundance: NA; CDR3aa: CASSLLYDRLAPIGGSEKLFF
v_gene: TRBV27; len: 13; j_gene: TRBJ2-7; abundance: once; CDR3aa: CASSLLLGGEQYF
v_gene: TRBV10-1; len: 13; j_gene: TRBJ2-2; abundance: NA; CDR3aa: CASSPLPTGELFF
v_gene: TRBV4-2; len: 13; j_gene: TRBJ2-7; abundance: NA; CDR3aa: CASSYGGSVEQYF